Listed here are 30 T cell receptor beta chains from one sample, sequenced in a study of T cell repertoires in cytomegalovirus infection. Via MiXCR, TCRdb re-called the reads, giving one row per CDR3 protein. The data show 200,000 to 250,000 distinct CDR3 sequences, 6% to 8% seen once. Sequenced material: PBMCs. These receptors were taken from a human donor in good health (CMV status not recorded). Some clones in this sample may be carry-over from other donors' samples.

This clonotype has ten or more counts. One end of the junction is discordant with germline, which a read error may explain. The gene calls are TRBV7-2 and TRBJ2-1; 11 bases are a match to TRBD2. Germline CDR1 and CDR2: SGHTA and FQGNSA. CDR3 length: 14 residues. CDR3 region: CASSLRLAGTLTVF. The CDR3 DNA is TGTGCCAGCAGCCTCAGACTAGCGGGGACCCTAACGGTCTTC. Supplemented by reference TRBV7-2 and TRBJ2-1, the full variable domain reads GAGVSQSPSNKVTEKGKDVELRCDPISGHTALYWYRQSLGQGLEFLIYFQGNSAPDKSGLPSDRFSAERTGGSVSTLTIQRTQQEDSAVYLCASSLRLAGTLTVFGPGTRLTVL.

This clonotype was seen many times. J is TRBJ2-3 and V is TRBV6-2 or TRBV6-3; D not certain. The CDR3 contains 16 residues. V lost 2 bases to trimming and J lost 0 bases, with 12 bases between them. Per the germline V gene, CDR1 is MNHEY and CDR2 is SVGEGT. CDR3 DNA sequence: TGTGCCAGCAGTTACAACCGCGGCCCCAGCACAGATACGCAGTATTTT. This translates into CASSYNRGPSTDTQYF.

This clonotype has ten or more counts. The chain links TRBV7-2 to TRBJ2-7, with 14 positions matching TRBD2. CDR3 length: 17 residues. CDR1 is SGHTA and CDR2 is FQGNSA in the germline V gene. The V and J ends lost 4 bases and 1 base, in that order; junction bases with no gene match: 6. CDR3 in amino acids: CASSSLGLAGVSYEQYF. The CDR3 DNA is TGTGCCAGCAGCTCTCTGGGACTAGCGGGGGTATCCTACGAGCAGTACTTC.

The CDR3 coding sequence is TGTGCCAGCAGTTACTCTCTACTAGAGAACACTGAAGCTTTCTTT. This codes for CASSYSLLENTEAFF. The chain recombines TRBV6-6 with TRBJ1-1, with D hard to call. CDR1 and CDR2 from the germline V gene are MNHNY and SVGAGI (reference sequence). The CDR3 contains 15 residues. Trimming took 0 bases from V and 1 from J, leaving 9 bases between them.

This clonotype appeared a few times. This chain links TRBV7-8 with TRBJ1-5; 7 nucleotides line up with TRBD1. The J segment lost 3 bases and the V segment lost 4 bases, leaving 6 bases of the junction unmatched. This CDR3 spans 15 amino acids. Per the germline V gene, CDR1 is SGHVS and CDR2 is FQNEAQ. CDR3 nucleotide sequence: TGTGCCAGCAGCTCGGGACAGCTATACAATCAGCCCCAGCATTTT. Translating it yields CASSSGQLYNQPQHF.

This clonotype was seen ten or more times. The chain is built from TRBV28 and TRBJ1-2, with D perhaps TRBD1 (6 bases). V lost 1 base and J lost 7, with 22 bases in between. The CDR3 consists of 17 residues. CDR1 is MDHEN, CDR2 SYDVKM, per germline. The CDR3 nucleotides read TGTGCCAGCAGTTTATTCGGGGGCGCGGGGGGATATAGTGGCTACACCTTC. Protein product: CASSLFGGAGGYSGYTF.

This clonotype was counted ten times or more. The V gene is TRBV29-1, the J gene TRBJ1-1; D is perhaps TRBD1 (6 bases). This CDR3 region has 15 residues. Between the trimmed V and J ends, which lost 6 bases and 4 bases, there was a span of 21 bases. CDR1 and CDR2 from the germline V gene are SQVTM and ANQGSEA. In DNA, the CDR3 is TGCAGCGTACAGGGCGCTGAGGGAAAGGGCACTGAAGCTTTCTTT. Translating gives CSVQGAEGKGTEAFF.

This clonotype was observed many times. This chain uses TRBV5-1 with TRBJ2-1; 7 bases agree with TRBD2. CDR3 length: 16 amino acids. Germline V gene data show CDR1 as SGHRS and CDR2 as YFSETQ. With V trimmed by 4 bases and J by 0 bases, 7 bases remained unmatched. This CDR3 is CASSRAGGSSYNEQFF. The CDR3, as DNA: TGCGCCAGCAGCCGCGCCGGGGGGTCCTCCTACAATGAGCAGTTCTTC.

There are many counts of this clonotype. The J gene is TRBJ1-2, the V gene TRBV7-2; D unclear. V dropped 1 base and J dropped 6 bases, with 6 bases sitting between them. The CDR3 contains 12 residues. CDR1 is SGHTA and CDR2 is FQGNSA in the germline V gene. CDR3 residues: CASSLDAHGYTF. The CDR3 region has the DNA TGTGCCAGCAGCTTAGACGCTCATGGCTACACCTTC.

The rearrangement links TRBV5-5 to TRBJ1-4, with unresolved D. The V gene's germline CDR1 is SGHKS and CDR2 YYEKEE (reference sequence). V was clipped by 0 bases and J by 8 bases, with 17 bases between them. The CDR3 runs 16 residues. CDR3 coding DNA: TGTGCCAGCAGCTTGGATCCCCTCCAATCCCTAGAAAAACTGTTTTTT. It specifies CASSLDPLQSLEKLFF. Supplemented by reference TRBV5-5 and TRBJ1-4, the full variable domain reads DAGVTQSPTHLIKTRGQQVTLRCSPISGHKSVSWYQQVLGQGPQFIFQYYEKEERGRGNFPDRFSARQFPNYSSELNVNALLLGDSALYLCASSLDPLQSLEKLFFGSGTQLSVL.

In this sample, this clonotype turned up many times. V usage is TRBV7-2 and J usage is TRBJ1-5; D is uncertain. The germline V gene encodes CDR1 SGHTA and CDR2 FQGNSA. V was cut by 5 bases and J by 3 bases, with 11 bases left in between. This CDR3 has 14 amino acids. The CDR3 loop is CASSPSTVNQPQHF. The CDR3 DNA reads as TGTGCCAGCAGCCCTAGCACAGTCAATCAGCCCCAGCATTTT. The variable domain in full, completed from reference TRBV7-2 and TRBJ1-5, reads GAGVSQSPSNKVTEKGKDVELRCDPISGHTALYWYRQSLGQGLEFLIYFQGNSAPDKSGLPSDRFSAERTGGSVSTLTIQRTQQEDSAVYLCASSPSTVNQPQHFGDGTRLSIL.

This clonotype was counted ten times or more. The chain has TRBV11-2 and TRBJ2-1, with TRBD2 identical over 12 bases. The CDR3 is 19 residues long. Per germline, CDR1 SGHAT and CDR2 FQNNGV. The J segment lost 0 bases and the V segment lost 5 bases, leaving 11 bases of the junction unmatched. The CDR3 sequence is CASSPSGLAGPSSYNEQFF. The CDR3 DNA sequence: TGTGCCAGCAGCCCTTCGGGACTAGCGGGCCCCAGCTCCTACAATGAGCAGTTCTTC.

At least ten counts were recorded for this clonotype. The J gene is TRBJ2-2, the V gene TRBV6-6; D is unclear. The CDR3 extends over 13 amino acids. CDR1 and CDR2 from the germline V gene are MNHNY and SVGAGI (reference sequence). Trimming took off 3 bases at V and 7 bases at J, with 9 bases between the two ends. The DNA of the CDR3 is TGTGCCAGCAGTTATTACAAGGACGGGGAGCTGTTTTTT. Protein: CASSYYKDGELFF.

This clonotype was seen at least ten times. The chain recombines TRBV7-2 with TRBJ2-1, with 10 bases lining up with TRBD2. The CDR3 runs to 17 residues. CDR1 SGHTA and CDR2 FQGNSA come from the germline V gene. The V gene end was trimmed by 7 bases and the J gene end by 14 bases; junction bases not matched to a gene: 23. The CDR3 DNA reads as TGTGCCAGCACCTTTCGTCTAGCGGGGGCGAACCTTCGGGGGAAGTTCTTC. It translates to CASTFRLAGANLRGKFF.

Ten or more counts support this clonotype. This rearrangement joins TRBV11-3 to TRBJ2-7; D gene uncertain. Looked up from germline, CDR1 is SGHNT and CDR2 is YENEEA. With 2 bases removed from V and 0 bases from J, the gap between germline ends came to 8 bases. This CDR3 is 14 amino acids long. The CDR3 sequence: CASSLRAGSYEQYF. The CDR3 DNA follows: TGTGCCAGCAGCTTAAGGGCCGGCTCCTACGAGCAGTACTTC.

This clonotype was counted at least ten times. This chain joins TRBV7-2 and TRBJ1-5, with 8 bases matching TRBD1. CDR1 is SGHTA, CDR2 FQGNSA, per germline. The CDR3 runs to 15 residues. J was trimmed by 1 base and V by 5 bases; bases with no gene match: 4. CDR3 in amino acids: CASSLRQGSNQPQHF. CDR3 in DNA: TGTGCCAGCAGCCTCAGACAGGGGAGCAATCAGCCCCAGCATTTT.

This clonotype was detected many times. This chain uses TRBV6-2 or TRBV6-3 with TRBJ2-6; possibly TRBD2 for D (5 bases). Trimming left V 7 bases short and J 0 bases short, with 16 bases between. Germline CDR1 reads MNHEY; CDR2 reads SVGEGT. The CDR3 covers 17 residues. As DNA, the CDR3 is TGTGCCAGCAACCCCGGACTCTCGATCTCTGGGGCCAACGTCCTGACTTTC. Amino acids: CASNPGLSISGANVLTF.

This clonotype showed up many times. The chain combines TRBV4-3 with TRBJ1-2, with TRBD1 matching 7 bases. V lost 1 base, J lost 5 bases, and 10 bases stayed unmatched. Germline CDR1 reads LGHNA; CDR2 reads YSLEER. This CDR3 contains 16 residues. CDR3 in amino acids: CASSQGVPGGWYGYTF. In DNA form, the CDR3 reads TGCGCCAGCAGCCAAGGGGTGCCAGGGGGTTGGTATGGCTACACCTTC.

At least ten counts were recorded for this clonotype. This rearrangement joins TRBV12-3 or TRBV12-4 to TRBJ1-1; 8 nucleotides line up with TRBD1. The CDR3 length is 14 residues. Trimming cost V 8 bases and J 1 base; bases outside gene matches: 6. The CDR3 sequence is CASRPGTGNTEAFF. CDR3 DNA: TGTGCCAGCCGTCCCGGGACAGGGAACACTGAAGCTTTCTTT.

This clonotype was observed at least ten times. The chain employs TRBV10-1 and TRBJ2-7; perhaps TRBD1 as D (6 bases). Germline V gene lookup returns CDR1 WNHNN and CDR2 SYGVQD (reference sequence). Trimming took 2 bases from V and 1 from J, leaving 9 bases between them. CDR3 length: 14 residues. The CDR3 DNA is TGCGCCAGCAGTGAGAGACAGGAGTCCTACGAGCAGTACTTC. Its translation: CASSERQESYEQYF.

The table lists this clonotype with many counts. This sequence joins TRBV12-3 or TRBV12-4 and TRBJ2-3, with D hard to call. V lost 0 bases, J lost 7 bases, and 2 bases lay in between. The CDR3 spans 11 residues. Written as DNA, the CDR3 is TGTGCCAGCAGTTTAGCCTATACGCAGTATTTT. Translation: CASSLAYTQYF.

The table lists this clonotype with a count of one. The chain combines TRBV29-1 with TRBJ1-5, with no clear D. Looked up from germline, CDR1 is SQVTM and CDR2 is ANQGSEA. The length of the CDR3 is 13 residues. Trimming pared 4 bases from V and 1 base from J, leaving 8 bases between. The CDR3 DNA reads TGCAGCGTTGCGGGAATGAGCAATCAGCCCCAGCATTTT. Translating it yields CSVAGMSNQPQHF.

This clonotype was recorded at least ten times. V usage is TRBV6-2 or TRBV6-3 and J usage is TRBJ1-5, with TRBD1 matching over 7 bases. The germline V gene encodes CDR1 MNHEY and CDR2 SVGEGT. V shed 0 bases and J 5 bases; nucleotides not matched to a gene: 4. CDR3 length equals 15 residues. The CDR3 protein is CASSYSNRGDQPQHF. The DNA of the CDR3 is TGTGCCAGCAGTTACTCGAACAGGGGAGATCAGCCCCAGCATTTT.

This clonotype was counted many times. The CDR3 loop is CASSFLLSNQPQHF. The DNA of the CDR3 is TGTGCCAGCAGCTTTCTACTTAGCAATCAGCCCCAGCATTTT. The J gene is TRBJ1-5, the V gene TRBV5-5, with D unclear. The ends were cut back, 2 bases at V and 0 bases at J, with 6 bases in the middle. Germline V gene lookup returns CDR1 SGHKS and CDR2 YYEKEE (reference sequence). The CDR3 contains 14 residues.

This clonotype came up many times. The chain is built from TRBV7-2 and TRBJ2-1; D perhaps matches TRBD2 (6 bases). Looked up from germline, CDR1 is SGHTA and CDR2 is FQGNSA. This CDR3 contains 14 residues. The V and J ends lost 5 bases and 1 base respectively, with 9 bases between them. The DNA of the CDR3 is TGTGCCAGCAGCATGGGGGGATCCTACAATGAGCAGTTCTTC. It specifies CASSMGGSYNEQFF. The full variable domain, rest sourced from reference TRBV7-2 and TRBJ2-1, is GAGVSQSPSNKVTEKGKDVELRCDPISGHTALYWYRQSLGQGLEFLIYFQGNSAPDKSGLPSDRFSAERTGGSVSTLTIQRTQQEDSAVYLCASSMGGSYNEQFFGPGTRLTVL.

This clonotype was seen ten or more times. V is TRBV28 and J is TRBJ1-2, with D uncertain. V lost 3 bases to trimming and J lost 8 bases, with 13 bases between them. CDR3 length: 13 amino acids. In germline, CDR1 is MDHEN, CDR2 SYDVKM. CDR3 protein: CASSFLTEQGYTF. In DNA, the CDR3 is TGTGCCAGCAGTTTTCTGACTGAACAGGGCTACACCTTC.

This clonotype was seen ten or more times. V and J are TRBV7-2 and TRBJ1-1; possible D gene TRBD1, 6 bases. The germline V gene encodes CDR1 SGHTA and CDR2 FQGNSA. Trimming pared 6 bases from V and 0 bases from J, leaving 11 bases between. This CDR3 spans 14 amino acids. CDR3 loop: CASSVRGMNTEAFF. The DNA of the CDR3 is TGTGCCAGCAGTGTCAGGGGCATGAACACTGAAGCTTTCTTT.

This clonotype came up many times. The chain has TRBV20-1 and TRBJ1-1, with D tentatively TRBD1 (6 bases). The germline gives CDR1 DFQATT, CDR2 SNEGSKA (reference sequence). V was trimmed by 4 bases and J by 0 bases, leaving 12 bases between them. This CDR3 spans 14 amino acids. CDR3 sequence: CSATGVRLNTEAFF. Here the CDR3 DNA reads TGCAGTGCTACAGGGGTCCGGTTGAACACTGAAGCTTTCTTT.

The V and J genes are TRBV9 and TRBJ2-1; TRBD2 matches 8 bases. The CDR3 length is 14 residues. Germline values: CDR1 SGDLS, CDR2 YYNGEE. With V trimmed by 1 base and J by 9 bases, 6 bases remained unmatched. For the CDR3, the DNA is TGTGCCAGCAGCGTAAGTCGGGGGGGCCCTGAGCAGTTCTTC. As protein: CASSVSRGGPEQFF.

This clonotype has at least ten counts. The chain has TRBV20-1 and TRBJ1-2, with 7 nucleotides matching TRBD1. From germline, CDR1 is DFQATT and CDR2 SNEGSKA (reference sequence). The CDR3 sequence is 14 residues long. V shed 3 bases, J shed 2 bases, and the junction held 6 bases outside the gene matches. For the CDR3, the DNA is TGCAGTGCTAGGGGACAGAGGCTCAACTATGGCTACACCTTC. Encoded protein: CSARGQRLNYGYTF.